These T cell receptor beta chains were read from a single sample in a study of control samples from healthy donors and cancer patients. Generated by immunoSEQ multiplex PCR, the TCRdb table keeps only in-frame clones and is missing some. The profile covers roughly 55,000 clones, with approximately 95% appearing a single time and around 0.99% taken by the ten largest. Material: blood. The receptors shown here come from a woman aged 18-29 years in good health. The conserved cysteine and the conserved F or W are not part of the CDR3 here. Fields, in order: J gene, V gene, CDR3 protein.

TRBJ1-3 | TRBV28 | ASREGQGKLGNTIY
TRBJ1-5 | TRBV19 | ASSIVGKISNQPQH
TRBJ2-1 | TRBV6-2/TRBV6-3 | ASSYQGGEYNEQF
TRBJ2-7 | TRBV28 | ASSPGQGVDEQY
TRBJ1-3 | TRBV7-9 | ASSLIGDASGNTIY
TRBJ1-2 | TRBV5-6 | ASSRARGGLGYT
TRBJ2-7 | TRBV6-2/TRBV6-3 | ASSYSWGDRGNEQY
TRBJ2-2 | TRBV30 | AWSIWTSGTGELF
TRBJ1-2 | TRBV7-9 | ASSPRRGGTDYGYT
TRBJ2-7 | TRBV7-3 | ASSLSGSYEQY
TRBJ2-1 | TRBV6-2/TRBV6-3 | ASSLAGGINEQF
TRBJ2-7 | TRBV9 | ASSVVSSGGPGYEQY
TRBJ1-2 | TRBV6-5 | ATRRQIGYGYT
TRBJ1-2 | TRBV5-1 | ASSPSKTGDYGYT
TRBJ2-1 | TRBV20-1 | RAATYNEQF
TRBJ1-2 | TRBV5-6 | ASSVRDKFLISYGYT
TRBJ1-6 | TRBV3-1/TRBV3-2 | ASSQEPGTGDSPLH
TRBJ1-6 | TRBV6-5 | ASEGRNYNSPLH
TRBJ2-3 | TRBV3-1/TRBV3-2 | ASSQWASGGMESEDTQY
TRBJ2-7 | TRBV10-1 | ASSDGTAFGEQY
TRBJ2-3 | TRBV2 | ASSGGGTSSPY
TRBJ1-3 | TRBV2 | ASGLFGNTIY
TRBJ1-2 | TRBV4-1 | ASSQEAGGLNYGYT
TRBJ2-5 | TRBV6-5 | ASSPGLAGQETQY
TRBJ1-2 | TRBV27 | ASRALNRDEANYGYT
TRBJ2-7 | TRBV19 | ASSTGGAAYEQY
TRBJ2-1 | TRBV3-1/TRBV3-2 | ASSQGPAYNEQF
TRBJ1-1 | TRBV19 | ASSGRLPPGTEAF
TRBJ2-5 | TRBV4-1 | ASSLPRGGETQY
TRBJ1-1 | TRBV20-1 | SASGHRGTEAF
TRBJ2-3 | TRBV4-1 | ASSQPFDSTDTQY
TRBJ2-1 | TRBV29-1 | SVRGEGPYNEQF
TRBJ1-2 | TRBV6-5 | ASRQRLNYGYT
TRBJ1-1 | TRBV19 | ASSIGRGHMNTEAF
TRBJ1-1 | TRBV20-1 | SASLRGTEAF
TRBJ1-2 | TRBV5-1 | ASSFHRDGYT
TRBJ2-1 | TRBV6-5 | ASSYLQGLPYNEQF
TRBJ1-1 | TRBV19 | ASSAQDGGITEAF
TRBJ1-2 | TRBV5-6 | ASSPAPRTRVKYT
TRBJ1-2 | TRBV18 | ASSPSPGQGYGYT
TRBJ1-2 | TRBV12-3/TRBV12-4 | ASSLAGGGYT
TRBJ2-1 | TRBV6-6 | ASSYSTGHEQF
TRBJ1-4 | TRBV3-1/TRBV3-2 | ASSQDPGNEKLF
TRBJ1-1 | TRBV27 | ASSDEWARPF
TRBJ2-2 | TRBV5-4 | ASSTRTGTNTGELF
TRBJ1-2 | TRBV11-2 | ASSLHSNGGYGYT
TRBJ1-1 | TRBV4-3 | ASSQELGGNRASAF
TRBJ2-7 | TRBV2 | ASSEGLAYEQY
TRBJ1-2 | TRBV12-3/TRBV12-4 | ASVGQEGRYT
TRBJ1-1 | TRBV7-9 | ASSASGGVNTEAF
TRBJ1-3 | TRBV20-1 | SASPPTGTIY